This is a list of T cell receptor beta chains from one sample in a study of identical twins. TCRdb re-called the 5' RACE reads with MiXCR, one entry per CDR3 protein. The sample holds about 500,000 distinct CDR3 sequences, roughly an eighth seen once. This same sample was also part of a study on yellow fever vaccine responses in identical twins.

Sequenced: CD4+ T cells sorted from blood. Receptors were obtained from a woman in her late teens or twenties in good health. CDR3s include the opening cysteine and the closing phenylalanine or tryptophan. D genes are given only for firm matches. The size of a clone is reported for some rows only, either as once, few or many, or as a class for expanded clones.

J: TRBJ2-1
size: many
V: TRBV6-2/TRBV6-3
D: .
CDR3: CASSYSRGAGSHNEQFF
DNA: TGTGCCAGCAGTTACTCCCGAGGGGCAGGGTCCCACAATGAGCAGTTCTTC

J: TRBJ2-5
size: .
V: TRBV5-4
D: TRBD2
CDR3: CASSLPSSGGETQYF
DNA: TGTGCCAGCAGCCTTCCATCTAGCGGGGGAGAGACCCAGTACTTC

J: TRBJ2-2
size: .
V: TRBV20-1
D: TRBD2
CDR3: CSARSVSGGAVTGELFF
DNA: TGCAGTGCTAGATCCGTTAGCGGGGGGGCCGTCACCGGGGAGCTGTTTTTT

J: TRBJ1-2
size: few
V: TRBV7-2
D: .
CDR3: CATTSGYGYTF
DNA: TGTGCCACCACATCGGGCTATGGCTACACCTTC

J: TRBJ2-3
size: few
V: TRBV5-1
D: .
CDR3: CASSLSNLDTQYF
DNA: TGCGCCAGCAGCTTGTCGAATTTAGATACGCAGTATTTT

J: TRBJ1-5
size: few
V: TRBV20-1
D: .
CDR3: CSARTSAQPQHF
DNA: TGCAGTGCTAGAACGAGCGCCCAGCCCCAGCATTTT

J: TRBJ2-1
size: many
V: TRBV9
D: .
CDR3: CASSVGPNNEQFF
DNA: TGTGCCAGCAGCGTAGGACCGAACAATGAGCAGTTCTTC

J: TRBJ2-5
size: .
V: TRBV7-9
D: TRBD1
CDR3: CASSPGQGVRETQYF
DNA: TGTGCCAGCAGCCCCGGACAGGGGGTTCGAGAGACCCAGTACTTC

J: TRBJ2-1
size: many
V: TRBV29-1
D: TRBD1
CDR3: CSGDRESYNEQFF
DNA: TGCAGCGGGGACAGGGAATCCTACAATGAGCAGTTCTTC

J: TRBJ2-1
size: few
V: TRBV11-2
D: .
CDR3: CASSLDLPYEQFF
DNA: TGTGCCAGCAGCTTAGATCTCCCCTATGAGCAGTTCTTC

J: TRBJ2-7
size: .
V: TRBV25-1
D: TRBD1
CDR3: CASSHRAQGVYEQYF
DNA: TGTGCCAGCAGTCACAGGGCACAGGGGGTTTACGAGCAGTACTTC

J: TRBJ2-7
size: .
V: TRBV28
D: TRBD2
CDR3: CASSFPSGQFYEQYF
DNA: TGTGCCAGCAGTTTCCCTAGCGGCCAATTCTACGAGCAGTACTTC

J: TRBJ2-1
size: .
V: TRBV7-3
D: .
CDR3: CASSIITGTRRDNEQFF
DNA: TGTGCCAGCAGCATAATCACCGGGACAAGGAGGGACAATGAGCAGTTCTTC

J: TRBJ2-3
size: .
V: TRBV9
D: TRBD2
CDR3: CASSVSSGGRDTQYF
DNA: TGTGCCAGCAGCGTATCTAGCGGGGGCAGGGATACGCAGTATTTT

J: TRBJ2-1
size: few
V: TRBV10-3
D: .
CDR3: CAISKNREGMGNEQFF
DNA: TGTGCCATCAGTAAGAACAGGGAGGGTATGGGCAATGAGCAGTTCTTC

J: TRBJ2-1
size: few
V: TRBV10-3
D: TRBD2
CDR3: CAISDRGRLAGGPGEQFF
DNA: TGTGCCATCAGTGACAGGGGCCGGCTAGCGGGAGGGCCTGGTGAGCAGTTCTTC

J: TRBJ2-1
size: .
V: TRBV3-1
D: .
CDR3: CASSQRNRGGITKQFF
DNA: TGTGCCAGCAGCCAACGAAACAGGGGAGGGATCACTAAGCAGTTCTTC

J: TRBJ1-6
size: .
V: TRBV7-3
D: .
CDR3: CASSLRPKDSPLHF
DNA: TGTGCCAGCAGCTTGAGACCTAAGGATTCACCCCTCCACTTT

J: TRBJ2-1
size: few
V: TRBV11-3
D: .
CDR3: CASSLDPTRANEQFF
DNA: TGTGCCAGCAGCTTAGACCCGACTAGGGCTAATGAGCAGTTCTTC

J: TRBJ2-5
size: .
V: TRBV20-1
D: .
CDR3: CSAIWRVQETQYF
DNA: TGCAGTGCTATTTGGAGGGTCCAAGAGACCCAGTATTTC

J: TRBJ1-1
size: many
V: TRBV5-1
D: TRBD1
CDR3: CASSRGQGNTEAFF
DNA: TGCGCCAGCAGCAGGGGACAGGGGAACACTGAAGCTTTCTTT

J: TRBJ2-3
size: many
V: TRBV12-3/TRBV12-4
D: TRBD2
CDR3: CASKAGAGTDTQYF
DNA: TGTGCCAGCAAAGCGGGGGCCGGCACAGATACGCAGTATTTT

J: TRBJ2-7
size: few
V: TRBV24-1
D: .
CDR3: CATSNPGMYEQYF
DNA: TGTGCCACCAGTAATCCGGGAATGTACGAGCAGTACTTC

J: TRBJ2-7
size: few
V: TRBV7-9
D: .
CDR3: CASSLGLRPDEQYF
DNA: TGTGCCAGCAGCTTAGGTCTGCGTCCCGACGAGCAGTACTTC

J: TRBJ2-7
size: .
V: TRBV12-3/TRBV12-4
D: TRBD2
CDR3: CASSPSGGEYEQYF
DNA: TGTGCCAGCAGTCCCAGCGGGGGGGAGTACGAGCAGTACTTC

J: TRBJ2-7
size: few
V: TRBV12-3/TRBV12-4
D: .
CDR3: CASSFSSAYEQYF
DNA: TGTGCCAGCAGTTTCTCCAGTGCCTACGAGCAGTACTTC

J: TRBJ2-1
size: few
V: TRBV10-3
D: .
CDR3: CAIIGGARTYNEQFF
DNA: TGTGCCATCATTGGGGGGGCGAGGACTTACAATGAGCAGTTCTTC

J: TRBJ2-1
size: .
V: TRBV5-1
D: TRBD2
CDR3: CASGSWTLAGEYDNEQFF
DNA: TGCGCCAGCGGATCATGGACCCTAGCGGGAGAATATGACAATGAGCAGTTCTTC

J: TRBJ2-3
size: few
V: TRBV20-1
D: .
CDR3: CCARDLLGRTDTQYF
DNA: TGCTGTGCTAGAGATCTCTTAGGGCGCACAGATACGCAGTATTTT